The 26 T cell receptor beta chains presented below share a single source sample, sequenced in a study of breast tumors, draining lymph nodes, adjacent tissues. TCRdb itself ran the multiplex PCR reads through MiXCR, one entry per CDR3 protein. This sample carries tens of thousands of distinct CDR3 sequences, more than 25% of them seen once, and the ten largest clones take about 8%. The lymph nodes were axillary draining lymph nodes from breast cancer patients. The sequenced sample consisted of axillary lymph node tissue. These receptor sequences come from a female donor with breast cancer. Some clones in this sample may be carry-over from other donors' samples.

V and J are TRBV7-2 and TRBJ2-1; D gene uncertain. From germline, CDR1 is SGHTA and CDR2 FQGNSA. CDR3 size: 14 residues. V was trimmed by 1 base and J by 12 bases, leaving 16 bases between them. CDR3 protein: CASSLGSSYDGQFF. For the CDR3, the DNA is TGTGCCAGCAGCTTAGGGAGCTCCTACGATGGGCAGTTCTTC.

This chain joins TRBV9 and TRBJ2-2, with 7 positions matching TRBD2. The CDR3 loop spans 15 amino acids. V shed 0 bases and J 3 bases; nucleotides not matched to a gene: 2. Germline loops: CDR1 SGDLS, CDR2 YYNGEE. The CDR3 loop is CASSVGGSHTGELFF. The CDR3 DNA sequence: TGTGCCAGCAGCGTAGGCGGGAGCCACACCGGGGAGCTGTTTTTT.

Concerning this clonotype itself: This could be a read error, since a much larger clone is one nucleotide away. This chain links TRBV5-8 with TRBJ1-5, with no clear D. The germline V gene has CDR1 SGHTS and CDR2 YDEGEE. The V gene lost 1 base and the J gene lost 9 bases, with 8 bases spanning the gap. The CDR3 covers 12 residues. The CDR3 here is CASSLPDPPQHF. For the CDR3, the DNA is TGTGCCAGCAGCTTGCCGGATCCGCCCCAGCATTTT.

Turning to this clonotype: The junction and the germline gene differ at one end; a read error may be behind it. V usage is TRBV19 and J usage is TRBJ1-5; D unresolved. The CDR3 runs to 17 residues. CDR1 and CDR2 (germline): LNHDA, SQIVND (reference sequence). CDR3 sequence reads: CASSIDATRYSNRPQHF. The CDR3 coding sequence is TGTGCCAGTAGCATAGACGCGACAAGATATAGCAATCGGCCCCAGCATTTT. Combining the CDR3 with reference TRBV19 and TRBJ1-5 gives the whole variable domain DGGITQSPKYLFRKEGQNVTLSCEQNLNHDAMYWYRQDPGQGLRLIYYSQIVNDFQKGDIAEGYSVSREKKESFPLTVTSAQKNPTAFYLCASSIDATRYSNRPQHFGDGTRLSIL.

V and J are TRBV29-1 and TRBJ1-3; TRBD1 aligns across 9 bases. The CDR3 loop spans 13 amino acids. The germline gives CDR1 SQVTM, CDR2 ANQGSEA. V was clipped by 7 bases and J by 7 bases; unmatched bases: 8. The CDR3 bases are TGCAGCGCCAGATCCACAGGGGGCAACACCATATATTTT. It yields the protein CSARSTGGNTIYF.

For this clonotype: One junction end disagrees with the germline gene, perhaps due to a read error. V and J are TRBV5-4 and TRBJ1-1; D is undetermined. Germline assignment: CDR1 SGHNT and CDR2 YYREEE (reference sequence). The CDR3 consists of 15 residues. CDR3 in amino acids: CASSLAFGRTTEALF. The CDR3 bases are TGTGCCAGCAGCTTGGCTTTCGGCAGGACCACTGAAGCTCTCTTT. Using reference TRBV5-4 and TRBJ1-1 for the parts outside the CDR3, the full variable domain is ETGVTQSPTHLIKTRGQQVTLRCSSQSGHNTVSWYQQALGQGPQFIFQYYREEENGRGNFPPRFSGLQFPNYSSELNVNALELDDSALYLCASSLAFGRTTEALFGQGTRLTVV.

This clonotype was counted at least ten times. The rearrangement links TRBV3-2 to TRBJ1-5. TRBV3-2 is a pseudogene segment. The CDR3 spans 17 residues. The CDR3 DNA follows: TGTGCCAGCAGCCAACTGACACGCCGTGGGATCAATCAGCCCCAGCATTTT. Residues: CASSQLTRRGINQPQHF.

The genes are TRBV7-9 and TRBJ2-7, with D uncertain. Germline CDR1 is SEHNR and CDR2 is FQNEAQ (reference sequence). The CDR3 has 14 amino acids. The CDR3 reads CVRSLVALWDEQYF. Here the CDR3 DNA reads TGTGTCAGAAGCTTAGTGGCGCTATGGGACGAGCAGTACTTC.

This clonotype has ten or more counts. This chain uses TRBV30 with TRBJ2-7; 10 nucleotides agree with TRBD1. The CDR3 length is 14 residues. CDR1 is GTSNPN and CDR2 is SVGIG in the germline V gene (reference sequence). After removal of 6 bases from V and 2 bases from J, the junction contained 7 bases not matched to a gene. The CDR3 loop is CACLRDRGTYEQYF. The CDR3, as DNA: TGTGCCTGCCTCCGGGACAGGGGAACCTACGAGCAGTACTTC.

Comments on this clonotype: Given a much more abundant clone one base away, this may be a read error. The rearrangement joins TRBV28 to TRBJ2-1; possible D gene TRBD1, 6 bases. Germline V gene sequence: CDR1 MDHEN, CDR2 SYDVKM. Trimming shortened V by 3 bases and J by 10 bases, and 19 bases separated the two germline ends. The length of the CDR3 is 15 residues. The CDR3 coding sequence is TGTGCCAGCAGTTTGAAGGATTGGGACACCTACGAGCAGTTCTTC. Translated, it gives CASSLKDWDTYEQFF. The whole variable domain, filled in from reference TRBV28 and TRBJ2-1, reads DVKVTQSSRYLVKRTGEKVFLECVQDMDHENMFWYRQDPGLGLRLIYFSYDVKMKEKGDIPEGYSVSREKKERFSLILESASTNQTSMYLCASSLKDWDTYEQFFGPGTRLTVL.

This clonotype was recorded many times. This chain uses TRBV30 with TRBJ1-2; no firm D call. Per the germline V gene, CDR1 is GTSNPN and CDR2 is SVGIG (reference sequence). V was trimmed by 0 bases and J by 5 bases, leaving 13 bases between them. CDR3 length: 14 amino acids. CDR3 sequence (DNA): TGTGCCTGGAGTGTTGACCCCCTTGCGTATGGCTACACCTTC. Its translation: CAWSVDPLAYGYTF.

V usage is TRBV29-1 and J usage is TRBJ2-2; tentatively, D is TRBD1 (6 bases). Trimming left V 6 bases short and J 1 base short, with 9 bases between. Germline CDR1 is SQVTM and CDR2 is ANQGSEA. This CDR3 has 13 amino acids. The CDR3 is CSVDRQNTGELFF. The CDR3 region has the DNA TGCAGCGTCGACAGGCAGAACACCGGGGAGCTGTTTTTT.

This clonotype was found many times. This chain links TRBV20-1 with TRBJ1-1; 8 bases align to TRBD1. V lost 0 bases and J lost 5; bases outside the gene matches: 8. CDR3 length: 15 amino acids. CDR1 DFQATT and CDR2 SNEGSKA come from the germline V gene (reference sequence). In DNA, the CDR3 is TGCAGTGCTAGAGATCTCGACAGGGGAAGAACTGAAGCTTTCTTT. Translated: CSARDLDRGRTEAFF.

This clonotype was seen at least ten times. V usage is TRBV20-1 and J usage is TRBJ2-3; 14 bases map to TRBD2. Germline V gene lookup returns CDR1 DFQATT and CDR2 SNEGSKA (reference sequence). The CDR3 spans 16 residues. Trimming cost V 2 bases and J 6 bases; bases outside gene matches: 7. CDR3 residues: CSARRGTSGRLDTQYF. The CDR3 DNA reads TGCAGTGCTAGACGGGGGACTAGCGGGAGATTGGATACGCAGTATTTT.

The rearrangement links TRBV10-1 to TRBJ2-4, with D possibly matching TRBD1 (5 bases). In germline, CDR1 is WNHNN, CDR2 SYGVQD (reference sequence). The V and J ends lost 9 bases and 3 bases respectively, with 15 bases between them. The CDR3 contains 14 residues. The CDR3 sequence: CASRQRLVKNIQYF. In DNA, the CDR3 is TGCGCCAGTCGACAGAGGTTAGTCAAAAACATTCAGTACTTC.

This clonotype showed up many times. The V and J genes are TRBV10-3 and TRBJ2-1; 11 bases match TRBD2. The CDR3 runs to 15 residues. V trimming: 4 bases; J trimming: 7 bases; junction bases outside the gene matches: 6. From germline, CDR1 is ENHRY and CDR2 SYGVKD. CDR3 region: CAISATSGTRNEQFF. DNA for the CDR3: TGTGCCATCAGTGCGACTAGCGGGACAAGAAATGAGCAGTTCTTC.

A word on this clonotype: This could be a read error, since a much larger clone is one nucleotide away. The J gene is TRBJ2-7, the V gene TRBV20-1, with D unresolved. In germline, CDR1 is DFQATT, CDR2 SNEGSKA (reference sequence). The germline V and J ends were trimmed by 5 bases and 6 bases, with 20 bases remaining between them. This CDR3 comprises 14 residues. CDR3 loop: CSAGRAPIASEQYF. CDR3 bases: TGCAGTGCTGGCCGAGCCCCTATCGCCTCCGAGCAGTACTTC.

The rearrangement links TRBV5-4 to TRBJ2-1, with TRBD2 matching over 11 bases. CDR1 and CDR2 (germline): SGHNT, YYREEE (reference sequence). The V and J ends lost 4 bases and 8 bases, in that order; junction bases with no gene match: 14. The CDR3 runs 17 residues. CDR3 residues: CASSPKSLAGVWHEQFF. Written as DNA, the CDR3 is TGTGCCAGCAGCCCAAAGTCACTAGCGGGAGTCTGGCATGAGCAGTTCTTC.

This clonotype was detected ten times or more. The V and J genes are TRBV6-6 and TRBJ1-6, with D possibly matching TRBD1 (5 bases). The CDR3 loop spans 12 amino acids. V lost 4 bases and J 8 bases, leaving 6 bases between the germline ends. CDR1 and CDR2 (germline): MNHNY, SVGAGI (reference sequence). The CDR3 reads CASSWGDSPLHF. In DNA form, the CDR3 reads TGTGCCAGCAGTTGGGGGGATTCACCCCTCCACTTT.

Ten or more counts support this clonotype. CDR3 region: CSARDLTRNSYEQYF. The CDR3 nucleotides read TGCAGTGCTAGAGACCTAACTAGGAACTCCTACGAGCAGTACTTC. J is TRBJ2-7 and V is TRBV20-1, with TRBD2 as a possible D gene (5 bases). Trimming removed 0 bases from V and 0 bases from J, with 12 bases in between. The CDR3 contains 15 residues. CDR1 and CDR2 from the germline V gene are DFQATT and SNEGSKA (reference sequence).

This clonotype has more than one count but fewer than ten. The CDR3, as DNA: TGCAGTGCTAGGAAGGGACTAGCGGCATACGAGCAGTACTTC. It translates to CSARKGLAAYEQYF. The V gene is TRBV20-1, the J gene TRBJ2-7, with 11 bases aligning to TRBD2. Unmatched junction bases numbered 5, after V lost 3 bases and J lost 4 bases. The CDR3 consists of 14 residues. Germline values: CDR1 DFQATT, CDR2 SNEGSKA (reference sequence).

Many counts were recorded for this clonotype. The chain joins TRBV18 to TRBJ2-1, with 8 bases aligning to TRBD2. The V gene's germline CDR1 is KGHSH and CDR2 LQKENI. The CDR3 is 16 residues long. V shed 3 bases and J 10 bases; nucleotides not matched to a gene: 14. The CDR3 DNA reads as TGTGCCAGCTCACCCGACCTGGTAGCGGGACCTACGGAGCAGTTCTTC. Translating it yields CASSPDLVAGPTEQFF.

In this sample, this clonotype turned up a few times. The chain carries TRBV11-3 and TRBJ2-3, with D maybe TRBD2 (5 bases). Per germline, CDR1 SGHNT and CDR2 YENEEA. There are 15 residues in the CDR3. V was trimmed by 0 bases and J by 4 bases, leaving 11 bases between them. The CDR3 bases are TGTGCCAGCAGCTTAGATCGGCTAGCCTCAGATACGCAGTATTTT. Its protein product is CASSLDRLASDTQYF.

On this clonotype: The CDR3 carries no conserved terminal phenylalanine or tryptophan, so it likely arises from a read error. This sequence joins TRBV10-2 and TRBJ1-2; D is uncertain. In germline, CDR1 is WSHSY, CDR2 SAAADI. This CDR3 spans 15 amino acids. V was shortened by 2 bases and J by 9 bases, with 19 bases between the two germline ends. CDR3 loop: CASSEIGSLYASYTL. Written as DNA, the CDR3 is TGCGCCAGCAGTGAGATTGGCTCTTTATATGCTAGCTACACCCTC.

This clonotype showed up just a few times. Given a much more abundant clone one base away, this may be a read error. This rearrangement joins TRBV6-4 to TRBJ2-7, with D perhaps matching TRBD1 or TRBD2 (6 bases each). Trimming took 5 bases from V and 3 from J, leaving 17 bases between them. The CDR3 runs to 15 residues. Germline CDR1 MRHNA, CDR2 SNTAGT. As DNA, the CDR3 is TGTGCCAGCAGTCCCCCGGGGGCAGGGAGCTACGAGCAGTACTTC. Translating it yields CASSPPGAGSYEQYF.

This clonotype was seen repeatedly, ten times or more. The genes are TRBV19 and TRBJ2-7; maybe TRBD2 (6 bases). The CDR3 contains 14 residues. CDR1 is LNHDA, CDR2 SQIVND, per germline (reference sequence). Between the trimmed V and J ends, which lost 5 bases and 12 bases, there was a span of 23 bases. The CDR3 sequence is CASSPWGGSYGWYF. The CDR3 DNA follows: TGTGCCAGTAGTCCTTGGGGAGGTTCGTACGGGTGGTACTTC.